These T cell receptor beta chains were read from a single sample in a study of naive and memory T cell subsets. Via MiXCR, TCRdb re-called the UMI-ligation and nested PCR reads, giving one row per CDR3 protein. The table lists some 80,000 distinct CDR3 sequences, 8% to 9.5% of them singletons. Sequencing was carried out using naive CD8+ T cells from blood. These receptors came from a human donor in good health. CDR3s include the opening cysteine and the closing phenylalanine or tryptophan. Fields, in order: V gene, CDR3 length, J gene, clone size, D gene, CDR3 DNA, CDR3 protein. The D gene is left open where the match is weak. Only some rows state a clone size, as once, few, many or a class for expanded clones.

TRBV6-5	14	TRBJ2-1	few	TRBD1	TGTGCCACCAATGACGGGACAGGGCTCAATGAGCAGTTCTTC	CATNDGTGLNEQFF
TRBV28	19	TRBJ2-7	few	TRBD1	TGTGCCAGCAGTTTCCTCCTCGGACAGGAGGCAATAAAGTCCTACGAGCAGTACTTC	CASSFLLGQEAIKSYEQYF
TRBV5-4	13	TRBJ2-5	NA	NA	TGTGCCAGCAGCGCAGGGGCGGTAGAGACCCAGTACTTC	CASSAGAVETQYF
TRBV4-1	12	TRBJ2-1	NA	NA	TGCGCCAGCAGTCTAGTCGCGACTGAGCAGTTCTTC	CASSLVATEQFF
TRBV27	14	TRBJ1-2	few	TRBD1	TGTGCCAGCAGCCCCGGCAGGGGGCCCTATGGCTACACCTTC	CASSPGRGPYGYTF
TRBV5-1	14	TRBJ2-7	NA	NA	TGCGCCAGCAGCCCCACACTACAACTGCACGAGCAGTACTTC	CASSPTLQLHEQYF
TRBV7-9	15	TRBJ1-2	few	TRBD1	TGTGCCAGCAGCCTCACGGACAGGGTGAGCTATGGCTACACCTTC	CASSLTDRVSYGYTF
TRBV12-3/TRBV12-4	13	TRBJ1-1	NA	NA	TGTGCCAGCAGTTTCCGGGTAAACACTGAAGCTTTCTTT	CASSFRVNTEAFF
TRBV4-1	14	TRBJ1-1	few	NA	TGCGCCAGCAGCCAAAGGACAGCGAACACTGAAGCTTTCTTT	CASSQRTANTEAFF
TRBV4-1	18	TRBJ2-1	NA	TRBD2	TGCGCCAGCAGCCAAGAACTAGCGGAAACTCTCTCCTACAATGAGCAGTTCTTC	CASSQELAETLSYNEQFF
TRBV12-3/TRBV12-4	14	TRBJ1-2	few	NA	TGTGCCAGCAGCCGACCCGGGATTAACTATGGCTACACCTTC	CASSRPGINYGYTF
TRBV20-1	14	TRBJ1-4	many	TRBD1	TGCAGTGCTCGACAGACAGGGAAAAGGGAAAAACTGTTTTTT	CSARQTGKREKLFF
TRBV7-8	14	TRBJ1-3	many	NA	TGTGCCAGCAGAGGGACTCCCGCTGTGGGGACCATATATTTT	CASRGTPAVGTIYF
TRBV20-1	13	TRBJ2-7	many	NA	TGCAGTGCTAGAGGTCATACGACCTACGAGCAGTACTTC	CSARGHTTYEQYF
TRBV30	14	TRBJ1-2	NA	NA	TGTGCCTGGAGTTTTGAAATTCCTAACTATGGCTACACCTTC	CAWSFEIPNYGYTF
TRBV29-1	17	TRBJ1-2	many	NA	TGCAGCGTTGAAGAAAGGCTGAGGGGGAAGACTTCCTATGGCTACACCTTC	CSVEERLRGKTSYGYTF
TRBV5-6	13	TRBJ2-3	many	NA	TGTGCCAGCGAGGGCCTGGACACAGATACGCAGTATTTT	CASEGLDTDTQYF
TRBV7-2	16	TRBJ2-1	NA	TRBD2	TGTGCCAGCAGCGTCTTCCCGGGACTAGGGGACAATGAGCAGTTCTTC	CASSVFPGLGDNEQFF
TRBV27	14	TRBJ2-1	few	NA	TGTGCCAGCAGCCCCTTTTCGGGTAGCAATGAGCAGTTCTTC	CASSPFSGSNEQFF
TRBV6-6	15	TRBJ2-7	NA	TRBD1	TGTGCCAGCAGTTATCGATGGACAGGGGAATACGAGCAGTACTTC	CASSYRWTGEYEQYF
TRBV19	15	TRBJ2-1	NA	NA	TGTGCCAGTCGGCTAAGGGGGAGGCCCGGGGATGAGCAGTTCTTC	CASRLRGRPGDEQFF
TRBV6-1	15	TRBJ2-7	NA	NA	TGTGCCAGCAGTGAAGCGGGAGCAGTCTCCTACGAGCAGTACTTC	CASSEAGAVSYEQYF
TRBV20-1	16	TRBJ2-7	many	TRBD2	TGCAGTGCAATCCCGAATTGGAAGCGGGAGACCAAAGAGCAGTACTTC	CSAIPNWKRETKEQYF
TRBV6-6	13	TRBJ2-7	many	NA	TGTGCCAGCAGTTACGGGTATTCCTACGAGCAGTACTTC	CASSYGYSYEQYF
TRBV7-9	12	TRBJ2-2	few	TRBD2	TGTGCCAGCAGCTTGACTAGCGAGGAGCTGTTTTTT	CASSLTSEELFF
TRBV10-1	14	TRBJ2-2	many	NA	TGCGCCAGCAGTAAACGAGACGGCACCGGGGAGCTGTTTTTT	CASSKRDGTGELFF
TRBV28	13	TRBJ2-7	many	NA	TGTGCCAGCAGTTTGAATCCCTTGGGCGAGCAGTACTTC	CASSLNPLGEQYF
TRBV12-5	13	TRBJ1-1	many	TRBD1	TGTGCTAGTGGCTTAGGGACAGGAACTGAAGCTTTCTTT	CASGLGTGTEAFF
TRBV7-9	14	TRBJ2-5	NA	NA	TGTGCCAGCAGCTTAGACAGGATCGGGGAGACCCAGTACTTC	CASSLDRIGETQYF
TRBV12-3/TRBV12-4	15	TRBJ2-3	many	NA	TGTGCCAGCAGCTTGCGGGTAGCGGGCACAGATACGCAGTATTTT	CASSLRVAGTDTQYF
TRBV6-1	12	TRBJ2-1	many	TRBD1	TGTGCCAGCAATGACAGGGCCCATGAGCAGTTCTTC	CASNDRAHEQFF
TRBV14	15	TRBJ2-1	few	TRBD2	TGTGCCAGCAGCCAAGTCCCCGGGAGGGACAATGAGCAGTTCTTC	CASSQVPGRDNEQFF
TRBV7-6	15	TRBJ1-2	many	TRBD1	TGTGCCAGCAGCGCTAGCGTAGGGGGCGACTATGGCTACACCTTC	CASSASVGGDYGYTF
TRBV2	14	TRBJ2-2	many	NA	TGTGCCAGCAGTGACCAGCCGAACACCGGGGAGCTGTTTTTT	CASSDQPNTGELFF
TRBV5-4	16	TRBJ2-4	many	NA	TGTGCCAGCAGCTTGGACAGGTCACAGCCGATAGACATTCAGTACTTC	CASSLDRSQPIDIQYF
TRBV6-2/TRBV6-3	14	TRBJ1-5	few	NA	TGTGCCAGCAGGAAGGACAGCACAAATCAGCCCCAGCATTTT	CASRKDSTNQPQHF
TRBV27	14	TRBJ1-1	many	NA	TGTGCCAGCAGTTATAAGACAAGGAACACTGAAGCTTTCTTT	CASSYKTRNTEAFF
TRBV4-1	16	TRBJ2-1	NA	NA	TGCGCCAGCAGCCAACAAGGGACTTTAGCCTACAATGAGCAGTTCTTC	CASSQQGTLAYNEQFF
TRBV4-1	16	TRBJ2-2	NA	TRBD1	TGCGCCAGCAGCCAACCCGGGACAGGGGATACCGGGGAGCTGTTTTTT	CASSQPGTGDTGELFF
TRBV5-1	18	TRBJ2-7	few	NA	TGCGCCAGCAGCTTGGACCCTCCGAGAAGCCTTAGCTCCTACGAGCAGTACTTC	CASSLDPPRSLSSYEQYF
TRBV6-1	16	TRBJ2-5	many	NA	TGTGCCAGCAGTGACCCGCGGACAGCAGGGCAAGAGACCCAGTACTTC	CASSDPRTAGQETQYF
TRBV12-3/TRBV12-4	14	TRBJ1-1	many	NA	TGTGCCAGCAGTGGGACATCGGCAGAGACTGAAGCTTTCTTT	CASSGTSAETEAFF
TRBV13	15	TRBJ2-1	NA	TRBD2	TGTGCCAGCAGCTTAGGTTCTAGCGGGAGAAATGAGCAGTTCTTC	CASSLGSSGRNEQFF
TRBV10-2	14	TRBJ2-5	many	TRBD1	TGCGCCAGCAGCGTGGACAGGAGCCAAGAGACCCAGTACTTC	CASSVDRSQETQYF
TRBV12-3/TRBV12-4	15	TRBJ2-1	few	TRBD2	TGTGCCAGCAGTCCCGGGACTAGCATCCTTGATGAGCAGTTCTTC	CASSPGTSILDEQFF
TRBV9	18	TRBJ2-2	NA	TRBD2	TGTGCCAGCAGCGTAGCTAGGGGGGGACTAGCGAACACCGGGGAGCTGTTTTTT	CASSVARGGLANTGELFF
TRBV30	14	TRBJ2-7	few	NA	TGTGCCTGGAGTGTACGGCAGAGGAGAAACGAGCAGTACTTC	CAWSVRQRRNEQYF
TRBV7-9	16	TRBJ2-7	many	NA	TGTGCCAGCAGCCCGGGCCAGGGTAGCGGTGCCTACGAGCAGTACTTC	CASSPGQGSGAYEQYF
TRBV7-6	18	TRBJ2-5	many	NA	TGTGCCAGCAGCTTAGGAGACCGGGACTTAGGGTTGGTAGAGACCCAGTACTTC	CASSLGDRDLGLVETQYF
TRBV5-6	19	TRBJ2-1	NA	NA	TGTGCCAGCAGCTCCTTACCCAGGGGTAGCGAGAGCTCCTACAATGAGCAGTTCTTC	CASSSLPRGSESSYNEQFF
TRBV5-1	14	TRBJ2-7	many	NA	TGCGCCAGCAGCCGCGACAGGCAGGTCCACGAGCAGTACTTC	CASSRDRQVHEQYF
TRBV30	14	TRBJ1-2	NA	TRBD1	TGTGCCTGGAGCGGGACAGGGGGCGGATATGGCTACACCTTC	CAWSGTGGGYGYTF
TRBV9	14	TRBJ2-1	many	NA	TGTGCCAGCAGCGGTGGCAGGGAAAAGAATGAGCAGTTCTTC	CASSGGREKNEQFF
TRBV4-3	16	TRBJ2-2	NA	NA	TGCGCCAGCAGCCAAGGCACAGGGCTCAACACCGGGGAGCTGTTTTTT	CASSQGTGLNTGELFF
TRBV19	13	TRBJ2-5	few	NA	TGTGCCAGTAGTATCGTGAGAGGTGAGACCCAGTACTTC	CASSIVRGETQYF
TRBV5-1	14	TRBJ2-7	NA	NA	TGCGCCAGCAGCCCGGACACGTTCTCCTACGAGCAGTACTTC	CASSPDTFSYEQYF
TRBV29-1	15	TRBJ2-7	many	TRBD1	TGCAGCGTTGAAGGACAGGGGGCCAGCTCCTACGAGCAGTACTTC	CSVEGQGASSYEQYF
TRBV27	16	TRBJ2-5	many	TRBD2	TGTGCCAGCAGTCACCGACCGGGACTAGCAAAAGAGACCCAGTACTTC	CASSHRPGLAKETQYF
TRBV10-3	15	TRBJ2-7	many	NA	TGTGCCATCAGTGAACCAGGGGTTGGTTCCTACGAGCAGTACTTC	CAISEPGVGSYEQYF